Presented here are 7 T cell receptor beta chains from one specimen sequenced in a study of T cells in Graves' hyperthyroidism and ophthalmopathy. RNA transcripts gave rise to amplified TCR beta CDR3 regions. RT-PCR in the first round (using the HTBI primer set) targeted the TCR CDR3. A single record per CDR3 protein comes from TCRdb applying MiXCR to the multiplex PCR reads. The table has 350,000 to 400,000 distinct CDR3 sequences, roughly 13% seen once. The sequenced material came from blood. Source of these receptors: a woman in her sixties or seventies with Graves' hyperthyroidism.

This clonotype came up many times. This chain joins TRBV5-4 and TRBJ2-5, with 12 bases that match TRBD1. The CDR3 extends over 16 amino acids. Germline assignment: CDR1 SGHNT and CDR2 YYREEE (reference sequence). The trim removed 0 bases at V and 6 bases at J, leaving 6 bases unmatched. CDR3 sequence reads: CASSLAGTGGGKTQYF. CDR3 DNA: TGTGCCAGCAGCTTGGCTGGGACAGGGGGCGGGAAGACCCAGTACTTC.

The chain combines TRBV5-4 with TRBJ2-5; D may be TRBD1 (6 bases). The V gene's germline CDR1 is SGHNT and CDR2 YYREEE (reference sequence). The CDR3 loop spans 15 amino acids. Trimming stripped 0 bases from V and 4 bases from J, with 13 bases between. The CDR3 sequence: CASSLDPTGLETQYF. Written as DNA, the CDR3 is TGTGCCAGCAGCTTGGACCCGACAGGCCTAGAGACCCAGTACTTC.

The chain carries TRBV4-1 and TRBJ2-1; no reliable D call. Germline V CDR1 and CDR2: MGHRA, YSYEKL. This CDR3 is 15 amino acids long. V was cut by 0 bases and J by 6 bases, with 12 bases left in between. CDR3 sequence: CASSQDIGFPNEQFF. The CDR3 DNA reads TGCGCCAGCAGCCAAGATATCGGGTTCCCCAATGAGCAGTTCTTC.

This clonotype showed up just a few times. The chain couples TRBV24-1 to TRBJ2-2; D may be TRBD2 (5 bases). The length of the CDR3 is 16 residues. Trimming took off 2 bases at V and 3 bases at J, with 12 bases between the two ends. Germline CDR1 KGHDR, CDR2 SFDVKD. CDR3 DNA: TGTGCCACCAGTGATTCCATGGGAGTCCACACCGGGGAGCTGTTTTTT. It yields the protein CATSDSMGVHTGELFF.

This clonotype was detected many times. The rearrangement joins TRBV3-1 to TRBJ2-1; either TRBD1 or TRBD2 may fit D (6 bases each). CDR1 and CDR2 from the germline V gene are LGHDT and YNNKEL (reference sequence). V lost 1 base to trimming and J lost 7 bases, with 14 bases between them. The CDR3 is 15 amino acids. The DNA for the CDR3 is TGTGCCAGCAGCCAAGGGGAGGCGGGGACAAATGAGCAGTTCTTC. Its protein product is CASSQGEAGTNEQFF.

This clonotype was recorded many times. The CDR3 bases are TGTGCCAGCAGTTACCACAGGGCAAAAGAGACCCAGTACTTC. This encodes CASSYHRAKETQYF. This chain links TRBV6-5 with TRBJ2-5; the D gene is possibly TRBD1 (6 bases). This CDR3 region has 14 residues. Germline CDR1 is MNHEY and CDR2 is SVGAGI. V lost 2 bases to trimming and J lost 3 bases, with 10 bases between them.

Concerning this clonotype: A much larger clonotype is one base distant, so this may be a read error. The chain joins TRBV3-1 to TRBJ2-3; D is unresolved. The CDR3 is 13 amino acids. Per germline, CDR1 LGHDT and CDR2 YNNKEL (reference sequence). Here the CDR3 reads CATSPSTTDTQYF. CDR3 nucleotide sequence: TGTGCCACCAGCCCCTCCACCACAGATACGCAGTATTTT.